This T cell receptor beta chain was retrieved from a study of blood T cells in healthy people across ages. Study-level results: Naive CD4+ cell counts and diversity both ran higher in long-lived than in aged donors. Roughly linear declines in TCR beta diversity per million T cells occurred with age.

Germline-derived CDR1 and CDR2 are SEHNR and FQNEAQ (reference sequence). The CDR3 spans 15 residues. V was pared by 2 bases and J by 0 bases, with 10 bases between. The use of a sample-barcoded 5' primer and a J-beta primer mix characterized a second PCR of roughly 6 to 11 cycles. TCRdb passed the 5' RACE reads through MiXCR, listing each CDR3 protein once. The top ten clones hold around 12% of a sample with around 1,100,000 distinct CDR3 sequences, more than 30% of them seen once. This clonotype has only a few counts. What it binds is not known. Each sample yielded at least 6 micrograms of PBMC total RNA.

The rearrangement links TRBV7-9 to TRBJ1-1; D gene unclear. This receptor was identified in a man between 18 and 35 years old in good health. The sample taken for sequencing was blood. CDR3 sequence (DNA): TGTGCCAGCAGCTTATCGGACCCAATGAACACTGAAGCTTTCTTT. The encoded protein is CASSLSDPMNTEAFF. The full variable domain, with the rest looked up from reference TRBV7-9 and TRBJ1-1, is DTGVSQNPRHKITKRGQNVTFRCDPISEHNRLYWYRQTLGQGPEFLTYFQNEAQLEKSRLLSDRFSAERPKGSFSTLEIQRTEQGDSAMYLCASSLSDPMNTEAFFGQGTRLTVV.